The following is a TCR beta chain sequence with its context. The antigen this receptor binds is unknown. Base qualities were left out, and no much larger clone turns up one base away. This sample is drawn from a study of cytomegalovirus exposure and HLA in healthy donors (dated 2017 in TCRdb). As for the study more broadly: An earlier analysis of roughly 630 of the donors reported 250 to 300 Gb of sequence data and 117 million unique TCR beta sequences from 150 million to 200 million T cells. Along with the approximately 620-subject first cohort, a separate validation cohort of some 130 different subjects was used. All discovery cohort repertoires had been generated using a single sequencing platform. Four to six DR-DQ haplotypes were handled as single units for association and clustering, since linkage in the cohort was strong. High-throughput TCR immunosequencing, statistical association of individual TCRs with disease status, and machine learning were combined to predict cytomegalovirus infection status. The later analysis used no new phenotypic data to find candidate immune exposures, relying instead on TCR beta sequences and their occurrence across donors. A later analysis re-analyzed previously published TCR beta repertoires from hundreds of donors and added high-resolution HLA genotyping to study TCR occurrence patterns. The aim of the study was to test whether cataloging public T cell receptors could identify signatures of past pathogen exposure. To decide whether each TCR beta V gene segment behaved as functional or pseudogenic, an earlier analysis of some 580 of the donors relied on high-throughput TCR beta sequencing. Roughly 300 gigabases of sequencing data and around 90 million unique TCR sequences made up an early release that covered approximately 620 HLA-typed donors. Class I and class II HLA loci were covered by the typing at four-digit resolution. On average, roughly 250,000 unique TCR beta nucleotide sequences were sequenced per donor among some 420 genotyped donors of the cohort, with 15% to 20% of those sequences being non-productive. Typing coverage varied by locus: 629-630 donors for A, B, C, DRB1 and DQB1; approximately 500 for DQA1; about 590 for DPA1; under 490 for DPB1. Donor age, sex, ethnicity and CMV serostatus were compiled alongside the repertoire data. Of the approximately 400 genotyped donors, roughly 85% fell in the genetic ancestry cluster associated with self-reported Caucasian donors. A later genetic analysis used genome-wide SNP genotypes for about 60% of the roughly 670 donors, treating that subset as a discovery cohort. The study used immunosequencing to profile the T cell repertoires of approximately 690 subjects and linked those repertoires to cytomegalovirus serostatus.

Library preparation was by the immunoSEQ multiplex PCR assay. The multiplex PCR relied on a mix of 60 forward primers for TCR Vbeta segments and 13 reverse primers for TCR Jbeta segments. The CDR3 region of rearranged TCR beta genes was amplified from genomic DNA with a multiplex PCR assay. On the Illumina HiSeq System, the amplified TCR beta libraries were sequenced as 87-base-pair reads. In the paper's pipeline: A later analysis tallied around 87 million unique TCR beta chains across the 666 repertoires, and roughly 11 million of those chains were shared by two or more donors. A nearest-neighbor algorithm error-corrected the raw reads and collapsed the reads into unique sequences, merging closely related sequences to remove PCR and sequencing errors. V, D and J gene segments were assigned by aligning CDR3 sequences to IMGT reference sequences. For a sequence to be retained, a match of at least six nucleotides to both a V gene segment and a J gene segment was required. Rearrangements were classified as productive when the CDR3 lacked stop codons and remained in frame with V and J, and all other rearrangements were classified as non-productive. CDR3 was defined according to IMGT convention as the region running from the second conserved V-encoded cysteine to the conserved J-encoded phenylalanine. In an earlier analysis of 550 to 650 of the donors, sequences lacking an unambiguous match to a single V gene segment were excluded. An earlier analysis of roughly 590 of the donors called V segments functional above 56.7% productive rearrangements and segregating when the between-donor standard deviation exceeded 5%. A statistical classification framework was built to diagnose cytomegalovirus status from the catalog of TCR beta chain sequences. V and J gene assignment, in a later analysis, came from comparing TCR nucleotide sequences with IMGT/GENE-DB human TR gene sequences. Using the TCRdist pipeline, a later analysis assigned CDR3 sequences along with most-parsimonious VDJ recombination scenarios. In a later analysis, each TCR beta chain was defined by its CDR3 amino acid sequence together with its V-gene family, and reads without a unique V-gene family were excluded. To address suspected cross-contamination and a sequencing artifact, a later analysis removed over 500 highly shared, low-generation-probability nucleotide sequences. In a later analysis, a clonal expansion index was calculated for each public chain from normalized within-repertoire ranks of inferred template counts. A later analysis computed generation probabilities with a VDJ recombination model fitted to out-of-frame rearrangements, and checked the results against IGoR. Hypergeometric tests were used in a later analysis to score TCR-TCR, TCR-HLA and TCR-CMV co-occurrence, with a repertoire-size bias correction applied to the TCR pairs. A later analysis estimated false discovery rates by permuting HLA or CMV assignments 20 times. In a later analysis, co-occurring TCRs were grouped using DBSCAN, with TCRdist sequence similarity added in when clustering inside HLA-allele-positive subsets. Co-occurrence clustering excluded repertoires with fewer than 30,000 or more than 120,000 public chains, plus five with anomalous nucleotide sharing. The table comes from immuneACCESS by way of TCRdb, which keeps in-frame sequences with V and J called. Part of the clones is missing from these tables; in studies checked, under half for an unresolved V gene and the rest for unknown reasons. V and J calls and clone size follow that table, whereas D and trimming were derived from the DNA. This sample is represented by 120,000 or so clones; around 72% of them were singletons. Around 4% of the sample goes to the ten largest clones.

V loses 2 bases of germline sequence and J loses 1 base, and the interval between the two ends is 12 bases. The germline V gene supplies CDR1 SGDLS and CDR2 YYNGEE. Including the terminal cysteine and phenylalanine, the CDR3 comprises 15 residues. Only the CDR3 part of the read is kept: 45 bases, read in frame from the first base. Beyond this particular receptor, the publication reports: A further reported finding was that TCR beta sequences accurately predicted the HLA-A and HLA-B alleles for most subjects in the first cohort. Several of the top co-occurrence clusters appeared to be linked to parvovirus B19, influenza, CMV and Epstein-Barr virus, according to a later analysis. The study listed around 160 TCR beta chains as associated with cytomegalovirus. In a later genetic analysis, fewer N-insertions in productive TCRs were reported among donors in an Asian-associated ancestry cluster than the roughly 640-donor mean. Correlated functional status among segregating V segments might reflect linkage disequilibrium, but an unknown experimental factor could not be ruled out. The cohort was sequenced for TCR beta chains only, and without alpha or paired-chain data the features that could be detected were limited. Some IMGT-functional V segments, including TRBV6-2 and TRBV6-3, could not be distinguished by the 87-base-pair reads and were therefore excluded. The classifier was reported to diagnose cytomegalovirus status with high specificity and sensitivity in both the original cohort and the validation cohort. Specific HLA alleles were associated with 15,000 to 20,000 TCR beta sequences at a false discovery rate of 0.05 in a later analysis. Because HLA typing was missing for some donors at each locus, association tests included only the typed subset. In an earlier analysis of about 540 of the donors, most TCR beta V segments were observed in productive rearrangements about 87% or about 30% of the time, broadly matching IMGT annotations. A later genetic analysis associated a missense DCLRE1C variant with V-gene and J-gene trimming of TCR beta chains, and an independent cohort replicated the association. Most CMV-associated TCR beta chains appeared to be HLA-restricted in a later analysis, and the HLA associations seemed to be driven largely by CMV exposure. The authors suggested that the approach could potentially be generalized to other disease states and immunological phenotypes. In a later analysis, HLA-associated TCR beta chains were found to be more clonally expanded and to have lower generation probabilities than equally common non-associated chains. When HLA alleles, especially DR and DQ, strongly co-occurred, TCR associations were difficult to assign to individual alleles. In a later analysis, the rate of TCR association differed among HLA loci, with DRB1 alleles having the most associated TCRs and HLA-C alleles having the fewest. Most TCR sequences were observed very rarely across donors, whereas some public TCRs were present in many individuals. The earlier analysis of approximately 590 of the donors excluded some 16 rarely observed V segments, including chromosome 9 orphons, because counts were too low. The presence/absence analyses assumed that sequencing depth was roughly uniform across donors, and that assumption may not be true. In vitro tests confirmed that three of the cytomegalovirus-associated TCR beta chains recognize cytomegalovirus antigens. A cluster of highly shared sequence variants was judged likely to represent a technical artifact of the sequencing pipeline. Immune exposure information for the cohort was limited to CMV serostatus.

The cohort consisted of 600 to 700 healthy bone marrow donors. All cohort members were sampled while nominally healthy, although unrecorded immune exposures were likely present. The donor tested CMV seronegative, placing the donor among the 352 seronegative members of the cohort. A peripheral blood sample was collected from each donor, and TCR beta sequencing was performed on peripheral blood mononuclear cells. The Qiagen DNeasy Blood Extraction Kit was used to extract genomic DNA from the blood cell samples. The source is a man aged 25-45 years in good health and CMV-seronegative. The sequencing input was PBMCs. The chain employs TRBV9 and TRBJ1-1; the best D guess is TRBD1, with 5 bases matching. The CDR3 here reads CASSVLQEPNTEAFF. The sequence in DNA is TGTGCCAGCAGCGTCCTACAGGAGCCGAACACTGAAGCTTTCTTT. Full variable domain (CDR3 extended with the reference TRBV9 and TRBJ1-1 proteins): DSGVTQTPKHLITATGQRVTLRCSPRSGDLSVYWYQQSLDQGLQFLIQYYNGEERAKGNILERFSAQQFPDLHSELNLSSLELGDSALYFCASSVLQEPNTEAFFGQGTRLTVV.